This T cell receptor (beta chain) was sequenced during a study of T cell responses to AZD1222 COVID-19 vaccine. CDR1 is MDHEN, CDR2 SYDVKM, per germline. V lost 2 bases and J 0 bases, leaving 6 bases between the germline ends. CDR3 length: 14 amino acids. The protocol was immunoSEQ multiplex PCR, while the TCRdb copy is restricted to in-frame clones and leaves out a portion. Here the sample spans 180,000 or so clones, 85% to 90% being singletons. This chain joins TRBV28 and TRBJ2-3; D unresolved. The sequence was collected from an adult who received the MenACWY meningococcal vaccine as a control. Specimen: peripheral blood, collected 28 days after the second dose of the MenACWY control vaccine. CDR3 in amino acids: CASSLIGSTDTQYF. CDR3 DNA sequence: TGTGCCAGCAGTTTAATCGGGAGCACAGATACGCAGTATTTT. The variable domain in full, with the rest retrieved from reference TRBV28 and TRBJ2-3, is DVKVTQSSRYLVKRTGEKVFLECVQDMDHENMFWYRQDPGLGLRLIYFSYDVKMKEKGDIPEGYSVSREKKERFSLILESASTNQTSMYLCASSLIGSTDTQYFGPGTRLTVL.